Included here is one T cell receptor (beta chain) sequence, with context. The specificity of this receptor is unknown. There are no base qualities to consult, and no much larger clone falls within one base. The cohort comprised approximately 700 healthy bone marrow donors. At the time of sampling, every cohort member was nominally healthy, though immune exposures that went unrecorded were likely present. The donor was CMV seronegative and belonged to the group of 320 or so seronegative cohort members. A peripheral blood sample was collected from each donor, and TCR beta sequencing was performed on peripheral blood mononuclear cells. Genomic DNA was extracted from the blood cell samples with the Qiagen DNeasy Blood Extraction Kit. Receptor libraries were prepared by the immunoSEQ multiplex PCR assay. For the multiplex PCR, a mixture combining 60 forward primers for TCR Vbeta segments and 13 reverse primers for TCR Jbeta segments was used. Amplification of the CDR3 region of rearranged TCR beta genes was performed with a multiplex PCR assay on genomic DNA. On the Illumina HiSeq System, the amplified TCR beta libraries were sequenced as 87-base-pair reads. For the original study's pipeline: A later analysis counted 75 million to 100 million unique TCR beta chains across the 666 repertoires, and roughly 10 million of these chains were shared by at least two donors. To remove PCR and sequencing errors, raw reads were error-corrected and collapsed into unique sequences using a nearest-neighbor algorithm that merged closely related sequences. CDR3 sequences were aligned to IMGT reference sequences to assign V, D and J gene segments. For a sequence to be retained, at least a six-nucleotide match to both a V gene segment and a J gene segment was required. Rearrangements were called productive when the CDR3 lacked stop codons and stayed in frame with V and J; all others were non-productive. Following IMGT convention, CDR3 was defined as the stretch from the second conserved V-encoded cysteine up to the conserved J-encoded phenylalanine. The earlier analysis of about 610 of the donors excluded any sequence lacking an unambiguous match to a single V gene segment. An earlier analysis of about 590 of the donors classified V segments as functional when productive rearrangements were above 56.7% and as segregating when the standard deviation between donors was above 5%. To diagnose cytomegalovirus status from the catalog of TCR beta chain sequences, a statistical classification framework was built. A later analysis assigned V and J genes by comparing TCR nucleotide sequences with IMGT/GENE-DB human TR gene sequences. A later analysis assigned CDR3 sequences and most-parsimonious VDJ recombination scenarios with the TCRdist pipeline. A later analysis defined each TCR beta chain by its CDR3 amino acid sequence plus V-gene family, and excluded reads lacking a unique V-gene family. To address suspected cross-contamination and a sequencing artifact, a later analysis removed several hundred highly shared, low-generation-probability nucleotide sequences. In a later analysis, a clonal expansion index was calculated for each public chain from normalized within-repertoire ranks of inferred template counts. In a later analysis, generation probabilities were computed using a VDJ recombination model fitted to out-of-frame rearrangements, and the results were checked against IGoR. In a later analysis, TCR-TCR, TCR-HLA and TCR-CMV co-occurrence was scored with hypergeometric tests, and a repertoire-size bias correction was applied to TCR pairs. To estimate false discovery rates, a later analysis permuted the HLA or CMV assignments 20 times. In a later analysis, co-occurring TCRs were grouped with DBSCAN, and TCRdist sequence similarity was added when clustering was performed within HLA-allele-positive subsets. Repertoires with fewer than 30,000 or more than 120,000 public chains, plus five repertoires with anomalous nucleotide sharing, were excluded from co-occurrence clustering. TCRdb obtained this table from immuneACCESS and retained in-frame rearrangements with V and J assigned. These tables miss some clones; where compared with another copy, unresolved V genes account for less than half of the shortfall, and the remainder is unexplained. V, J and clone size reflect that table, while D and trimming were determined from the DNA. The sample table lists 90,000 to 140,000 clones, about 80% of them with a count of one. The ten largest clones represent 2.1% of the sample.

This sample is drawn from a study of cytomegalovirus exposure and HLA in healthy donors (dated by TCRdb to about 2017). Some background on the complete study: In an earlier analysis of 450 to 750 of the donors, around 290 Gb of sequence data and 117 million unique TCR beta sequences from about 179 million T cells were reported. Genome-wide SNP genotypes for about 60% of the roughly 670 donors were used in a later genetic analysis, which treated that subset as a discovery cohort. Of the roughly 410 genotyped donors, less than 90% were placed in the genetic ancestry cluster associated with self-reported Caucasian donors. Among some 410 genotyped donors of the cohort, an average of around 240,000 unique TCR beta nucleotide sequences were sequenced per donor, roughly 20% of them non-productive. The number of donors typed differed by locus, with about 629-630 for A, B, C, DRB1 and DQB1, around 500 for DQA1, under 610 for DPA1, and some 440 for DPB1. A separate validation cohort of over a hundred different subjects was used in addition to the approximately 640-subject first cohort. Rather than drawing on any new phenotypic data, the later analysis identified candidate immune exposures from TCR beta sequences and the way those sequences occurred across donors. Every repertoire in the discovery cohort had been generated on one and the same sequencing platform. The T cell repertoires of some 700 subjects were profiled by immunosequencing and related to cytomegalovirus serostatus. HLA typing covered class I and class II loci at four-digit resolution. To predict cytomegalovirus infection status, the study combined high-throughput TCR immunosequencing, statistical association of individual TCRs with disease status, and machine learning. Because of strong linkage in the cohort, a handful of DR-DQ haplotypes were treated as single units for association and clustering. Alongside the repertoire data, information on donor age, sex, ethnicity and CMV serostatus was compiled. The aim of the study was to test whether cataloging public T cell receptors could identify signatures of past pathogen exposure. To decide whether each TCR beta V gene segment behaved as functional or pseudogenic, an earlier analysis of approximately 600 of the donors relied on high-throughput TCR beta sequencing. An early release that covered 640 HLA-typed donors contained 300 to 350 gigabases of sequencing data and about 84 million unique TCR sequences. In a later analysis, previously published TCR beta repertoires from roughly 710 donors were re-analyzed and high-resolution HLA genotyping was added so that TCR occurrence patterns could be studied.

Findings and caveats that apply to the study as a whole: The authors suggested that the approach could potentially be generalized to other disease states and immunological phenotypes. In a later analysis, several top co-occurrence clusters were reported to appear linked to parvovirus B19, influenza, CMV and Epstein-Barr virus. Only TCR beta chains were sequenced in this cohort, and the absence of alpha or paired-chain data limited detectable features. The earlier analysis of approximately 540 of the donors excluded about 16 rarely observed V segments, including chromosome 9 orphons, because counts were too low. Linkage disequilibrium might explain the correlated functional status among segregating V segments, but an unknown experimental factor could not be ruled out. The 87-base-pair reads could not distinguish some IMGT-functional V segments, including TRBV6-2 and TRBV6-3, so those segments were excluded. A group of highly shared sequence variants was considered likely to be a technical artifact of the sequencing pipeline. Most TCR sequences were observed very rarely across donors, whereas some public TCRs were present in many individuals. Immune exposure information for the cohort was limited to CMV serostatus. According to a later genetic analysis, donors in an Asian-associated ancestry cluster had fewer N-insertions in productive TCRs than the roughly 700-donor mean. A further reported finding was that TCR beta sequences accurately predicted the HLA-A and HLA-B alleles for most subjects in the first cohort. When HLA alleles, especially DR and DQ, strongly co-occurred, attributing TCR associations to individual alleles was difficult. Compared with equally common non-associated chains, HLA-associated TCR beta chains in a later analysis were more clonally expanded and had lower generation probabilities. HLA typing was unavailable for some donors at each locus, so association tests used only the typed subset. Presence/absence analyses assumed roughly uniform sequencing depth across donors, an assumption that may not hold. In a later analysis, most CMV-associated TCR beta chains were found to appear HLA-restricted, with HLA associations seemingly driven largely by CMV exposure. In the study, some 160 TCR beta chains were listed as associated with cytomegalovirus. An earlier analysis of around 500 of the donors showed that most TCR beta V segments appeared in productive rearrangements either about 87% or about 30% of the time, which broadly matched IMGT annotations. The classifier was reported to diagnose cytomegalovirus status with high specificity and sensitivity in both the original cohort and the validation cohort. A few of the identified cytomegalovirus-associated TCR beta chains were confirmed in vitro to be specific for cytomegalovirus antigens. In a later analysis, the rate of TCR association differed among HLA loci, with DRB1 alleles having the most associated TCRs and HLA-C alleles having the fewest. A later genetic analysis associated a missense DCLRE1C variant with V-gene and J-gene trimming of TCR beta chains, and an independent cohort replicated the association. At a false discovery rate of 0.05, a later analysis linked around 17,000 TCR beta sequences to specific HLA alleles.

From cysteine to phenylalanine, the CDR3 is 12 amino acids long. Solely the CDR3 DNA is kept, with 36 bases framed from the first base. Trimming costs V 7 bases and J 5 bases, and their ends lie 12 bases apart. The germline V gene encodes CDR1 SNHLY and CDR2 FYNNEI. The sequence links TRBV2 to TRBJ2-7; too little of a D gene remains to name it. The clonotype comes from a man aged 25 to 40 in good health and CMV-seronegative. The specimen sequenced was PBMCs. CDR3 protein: CASNQRSHEQYF. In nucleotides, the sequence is TGTGCCAGCAACCAACGGTCTCACGAGCAGTACTTC.